The clone carrying this T cell receptor beta chain was observed a handful of times. What it binds is unknown. Coverage ceases 3 residues before the CDR3 finishes, and the germline J gene fills in the end. Heparinized whole blood, roughly 4.5 to 9 ml, came from each donor. The data derive from a study of T cell clonality in common variable immunodeficiency. Study conclusions and caveats: What drives increased CVID clonality needs T cell subpopulation sequencing. Fewer deletions and N-nucleotide insertions were reportedly seen in common variable immunodeficiency TCR beta sequences.

Libraries were prepared by immunoSEQ multiplex PCR; TCRdb keeps only in-frame clonotypes and omits some of them. Singletons are absent from the sample, which has under 20,000 clones. Germline V gene sequence: CDR1 GTSNPN, CDR2 SVGIG (reference sequence). The V end was cut by 5 bases, the J end by 2 bases, with 12 bases between. CDR3 size: 14 residues. The sequenced sample consisted of peripheral blood mononuclear cells. This chain joins TRBV30 and TRBJ1-4; no definite D call. The TCR comes from a human donor with common variable immunodeficiency. The covered CDR3 bases are TGTGCCTGGGCTCGATTAGGGACTAATGAAAAA. It specifies CAWARLGTNEK. Given in full, the CDR3 is CAWARLGTNEKLFF.